One and the same sample provided the 14 T cell receptor beta chains below, sequenced in a study of T cells in Graves' hyperthyroidism and ophthalmopathy. What was amplified from RNA transcripts were TCR beta CDR3 regions. When the TCR CDR3 underwent first-round RT-PCR, the HTBI primer set was used. TCRdb re-analysed the multiplex PCR reads in MiXCR, keeping a single row per CDR3 protein. The table records more than 300,000 distinct CDR3 sequences, about 15% of them present only once. Sequenced: blood. The receptors derive from a woman aged 30 to 39 with Graves' hyperthyroidism that later progressed to Graves' ophthalmopathy.

This clonotype was seen a few times. This rearrangement joins TRBV4-1 to TRBJ2-5, with 11 bases matching TRBD2. This CDR3 is built from 13 residues. Germline V CDR1 and CDR2: MGHRA, YSYEKL. V gave up 3 bases and J gave up 6 bases; unmatched junction bases: 0. This CDR3 reads CASSQTSGKTQYF. The CDR3 nucleotides read TGCGCCAGCAGCCAGACTAGCGGGAAGACCCAGTACTTC.

This clonotype was observed at least ten times. The V call is TRBV28, the J call TRBJ1-1; no clear D gene. This CDR3 has 16 residues. The germline V and J ends were trimmed by 1 base and 0 bases, with 12 bases remaining between them. CDR1 MDHEN and CDR2 SYDVKM come from the germline V gene. The CDR3 loop is CASSLSYLTLNTEAFF. The CDR3 DNA is TGTGCCAGCAGTTTATCCTACCTTACACTGAACACTGAAGCTTTCTTT.

This clonotype appeared many times. This rearrangement joins TRBV27 to TRBJ2-3; 8 nucleotides line up with TRBD1. The CDR3 spans 13 residues. Germline V CDR1 and CDR2: MNHEY, SMNVEV (reference sequence). V lost 11 bases to trimming and J lost 4 bases; unmatched junction nucleotides: 8. The CDR3 sequence: CAPRGRRPDTQYF. In DNA form, the CDR3 reads TGTGCCCCCAGGGGGCGCCGGCCAGATACGCAGTATTTT.

This clonotype has a count of ten or more. Germline and junction disagree at one end, which may indicate a read error. This chain connects TRBV19 to TRBJ1-1, with no clear D. The length of the CDR3 is 14 residues. CDR1 and CDR2 (germline): LNHDA, SQIVND (reference sequence). The CDR3 DNA reads TGTGCCAGTAGTATTCACGGGATGAACGCTGAAGCTTTCTTT. Amino acids: CASSIHGMNAEAFF.

This clonotype was detected many times. The V call is TRBV15, the J call TRBJ1-5, with a weak D call TRBD1 (5 bases). This CDR3 spans 19 amino acids. From germline, CDR1 is LNHNV and CDR2 YYDKDF (reference sequence). V was trimmed by 0 bases and J by 0 bases, leaving 18 bases between them. CDR3 amino acids: CATSRDSLRGRVSNQPQHF. In DNA form, the CDR3 reads TGTGCCACCAGCAGAGATTCGCTCCGGGGGAGGGTTAGCAATCAGCCCCAGCATTTT. Full variable domain (remainder filled in from reference TRBV15 and TRBJ1-5): DAMVIQNPRYQVTQFGKPVTLSCSQTLNHNVMYWYQQKSSQAPKLLFHYYDKDFNNEADTPDNFQSRRPNTSFCFLDIRSPGLGDTAMYLCATSRDSLRGRVSNQPQHFGDGTRLSIL.

V gene TRBV12-3 or TRBV12-4 combines with J gene TRBJ2-5; TRBD2 matches at 7 bases. The CDR3 is 17 amino acids. J was trimmed by 1 base and V by 0 bases; bases with no gene match: 8. CDR3 in DNA: TGTGCCAGCAGTTTAGCGGCTAGCGGTAATTTCCAAGAGACCCAGTACTTC. It translates to CASSLAASGNFQETQYF.

The chain uses TRBV24-1 and TRBJ2-5; 10 positions match TRBD2. The V and J ends lost 3 bases and 3 bases, in that order; junction bases with no gene match: 0. The V gene's germline CDR1 is KGHDR and CDR2 SFDVKD. This CDR3 is 14 amino acids long. CDR3 DNA: TGTGCCACCAGTGATAGCGGGAGGGAAGAGACCCAGTACTTC. This translates into CATSDSGREETQYF.

This clonotype was counted a few times. This chain uses TRBV28 with TRBJ1-2; TRBD1 agrees at 9 bases. Germline CDR1 is MDHEN and CDR2 is SYDVKM. The junction had 7 bases not matched to a gene; V was cut back by 6 bases and J by 8 bases. The length of the CDR3 is 13 residues. In nucleotides, the CDR3 is TGTGCCAGCAGAAAAACAGGGGGCTGGGGCTACACCTTC. Translation: CASRKTGGWGYTF.

At least ten counts were recorded for this clonotype. The CDR3 loop reads CASRPLSGGAYEQYF. The DNA for the CDR3 is TGTGCCAGCAGGCCCCTGAGCGGGGGAGCCTACGAGCAGTACTTC. The chain combines TRBV28 with TRBJ2-7; 8 nucleotides match TRBD2. V dropped 6 bases and J dropped 2; count of bases not matched to a gene: 9. The CDR3 runs 15 residues. In germline, CDR1 is MDHEN, CDR2 SYDVKM. Full variable domain (remainder filled in from reference TRBV28 and TRBJ2-7): DVKVTQSSRYLVKRTGEKVFLECVQDMDHENMFWYRQDPGLGLRLIYFSYDVKMKEKGDIPEGYSVSREKKERFSLILESASTNQTSMYLCASRPLSGGAYEQYFGPGTRLTVT.

This clonotype was found many times. V is TRBV2 and J is TRBJ2-5; D is perhaps TRBD1 (6 bases). CDR1 is SNHLY, CDR2 FYNNEI, per germline. CDR3 size: 14 residues. The germline V and J ends were trimmed by 4 bases and 2 bases, with 11 bases remaining between them. The CDR3: CASSGGQPQETQYF. In DNA form, the CDR3 reads TGTGCCAGCAGTGGGGGGCAGCCTCAAGAGACCCAGTACTTC.

This clonotype has only a few counts. The chain's CDR3 is CASSIEGAKPQHF. In DNA form, the CDR3 reads TGTGCCAGTAGTATTGAGGGGGCTAAGCCCCAGCATTTT. The chain employs TRBV19 and TRBJ1-5; 7 bases line up with TRBD1. Per germline, CDR1 LNHDA and CDR2 SQIVND (reference sequence). The CDR3 runs 13 residues. The V gene end was trimmed by 3 bases and the J gene end by 8 bases; junction bases not matched to a gene: 4.

On this clonotype: An end of the junction differs from the germline gene, which may be a read error. The chain carries TRBV6-1 and TRBJ2-4; D could derive from TRBD1 or TRBD2 (5 bases each). The length of the CDR3 is 13 residues. The germline gives CDR1 MNHNS, CDR2 SASEGT. CDR3 loop: CATRGGTKDIQYF. CDR3 bases: TGTGCCACCCGGGGCGGAACCAAAGACATTCAGTACTTC.

This clonotype was found many times. The rearrangement uses TRBV7-9 and TRBJ1-1; no definite D call. The V gene's germline CDR1 is SEHNR and CDR2 FQNEAQ (reference sequence). This CDR3 spans 13 amino acids. Trimming stripped 5 bases from V and 7 bases from J, with 14 bases between. CDR3 protein: CASSPSPSGEAFF. The CDR3 coding sequence is TGTGCCAGCAGCCCAAGTCCTTCGGGTGAAGCTTTCTTT.

This clonotype was recorded once. A much bigger clone sits one base away, suggesting this may be a read error. The rearrangement links TRBV18 to TRBJ2-3; 13 bases fit TRBD2. Germline loops: CDR1 KGHSH, CDR2 LQKENI. There are 20 residues in the CDR3. The CDR3 DNA reads TGTGCCGGCTCACCACCCCAAACTAGCGGGAGGGCCATTAGCACAGATACGCAGTATTTT. Translation: CAGSPPQTSGRAISTDTQYF. Filled out from reference TRBV18 and TRBJ2-3, the complete variable domain reads NAGVMQNPRHLVRRRGQEARLRCSPMKGHSHVYWYRQLPEEGLKFMVYLQKENIIDESGMPKERFSAEFPKEGPSILRIQQVVRGDSAAYFCAGSPPQTSGRAISTDTQYFGPGTRLTVL.